This T cell receptor beta chain stems from a study of low-dose radiotherapy and immunotherapy resistance in tumors. Across the whole study: Individuals in Cohort 2 had 1 Gy per fraction every two weeks, adding up to 13 Gy over 26 weeks.

Noted time point: after trial treatment. Treatment here: LDRT plus nivolumab, ipilimumab, low-dose cyclophosphamide and aspirin (RACIN trial). It was nivolumab, ipilimumab, aspirin, low-dose cyclophosphamide and low-dose radiotherapy that donors received. Trimming shortened V by 5 bases and J by 6 bases, and 12 bases separated the two germline ends. The CDR3 totals 12 residues. CDR1 SGHRS and CDR2 YFSETQ come from the germline V gene. TCRs underwent 20 PCR cycles of amplification with a constant-region primer and V-primer adapter. Isolated mRNA was amplified by in vitro transcription. TCRdb called the reads again in MiXCR, with one record for every CDR3 protein. The sample has roughly 52,000 distinct CDR3 sequences, roughly 33% seen once.

Sequenced here: PBMCs, sampled after low-dose radiotherapy plus immunotherapy. The chain uses TRBV5-1 and TRBJ2-7; D possibly corresponds to TRBD2 (5 bases). The clonotype comes from a male donor with rectosigmoid adenocarcinoma. CDR3 DNA sequence: TGCGCCAGCAGTGGTGGTCTAGCCGAGCAGTACTTC. Encoded protein: CASSGGLAEQYF.